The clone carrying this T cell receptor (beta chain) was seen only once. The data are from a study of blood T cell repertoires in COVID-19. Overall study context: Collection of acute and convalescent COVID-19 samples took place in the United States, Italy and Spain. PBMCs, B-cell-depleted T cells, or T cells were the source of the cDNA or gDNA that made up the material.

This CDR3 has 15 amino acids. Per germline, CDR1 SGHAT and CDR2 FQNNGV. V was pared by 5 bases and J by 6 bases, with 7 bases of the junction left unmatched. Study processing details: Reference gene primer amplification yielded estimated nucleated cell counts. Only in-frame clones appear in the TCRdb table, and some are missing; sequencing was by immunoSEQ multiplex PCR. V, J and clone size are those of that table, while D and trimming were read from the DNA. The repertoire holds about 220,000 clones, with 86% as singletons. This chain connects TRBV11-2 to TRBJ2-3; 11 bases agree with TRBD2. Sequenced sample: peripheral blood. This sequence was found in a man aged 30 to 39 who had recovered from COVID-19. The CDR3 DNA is TGTGCCAGCAGCGAGGGACTAGCGGAATGGGATACGCAGTATTTT. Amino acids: CASSEGLAEWDTQYF.